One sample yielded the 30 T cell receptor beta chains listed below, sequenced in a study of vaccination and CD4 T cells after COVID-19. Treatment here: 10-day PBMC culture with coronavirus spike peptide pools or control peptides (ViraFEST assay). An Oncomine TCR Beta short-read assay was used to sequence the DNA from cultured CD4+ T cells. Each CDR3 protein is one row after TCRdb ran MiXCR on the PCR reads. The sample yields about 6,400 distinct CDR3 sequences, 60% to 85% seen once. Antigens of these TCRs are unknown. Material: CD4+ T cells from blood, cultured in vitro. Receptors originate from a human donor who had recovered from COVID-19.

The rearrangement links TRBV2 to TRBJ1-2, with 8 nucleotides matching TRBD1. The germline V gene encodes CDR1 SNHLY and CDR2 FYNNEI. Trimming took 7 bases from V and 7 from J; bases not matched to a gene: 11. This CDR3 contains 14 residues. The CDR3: CASTGQGGVRGYTF. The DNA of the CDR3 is TGTGCCAGCACCGGACAGGGCGGGGTGCGTGGCTACACCTTC.

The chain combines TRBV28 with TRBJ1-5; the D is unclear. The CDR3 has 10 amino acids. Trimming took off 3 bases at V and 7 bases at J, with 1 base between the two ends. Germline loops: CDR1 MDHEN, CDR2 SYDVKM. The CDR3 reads CASSLQPQHF. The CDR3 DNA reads TGTGCCAGCAGTTTGCAGCCCCAGCATTTT.

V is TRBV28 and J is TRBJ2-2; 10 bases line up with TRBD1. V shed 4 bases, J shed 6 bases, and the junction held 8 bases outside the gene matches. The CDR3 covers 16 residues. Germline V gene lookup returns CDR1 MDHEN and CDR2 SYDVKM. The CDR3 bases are TGTGCCAGCAGTTCCACCGGGACAGGGGTCGCCGGGGAGCTGTTTTTT. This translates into CASSSTGTGVAGELFF.

CDR3 nucleotides: TGCAGTGCTGCACTAGCGGGGGGGACAGATACGCAGTATTTT. It codes for CSAALAGGTDTQYF. The chain joins TRBV20-1 to TRBJ2-3, with 13 bases aligning to TRBD2. CDR3 length equals 14 residues. V was pared by 5 bases and J by 3 bases, with 2 bases of the junction left unmatched. Germline CDR1 reads DFQATT; CDR2 reads SNEGSKA (reference sequence).

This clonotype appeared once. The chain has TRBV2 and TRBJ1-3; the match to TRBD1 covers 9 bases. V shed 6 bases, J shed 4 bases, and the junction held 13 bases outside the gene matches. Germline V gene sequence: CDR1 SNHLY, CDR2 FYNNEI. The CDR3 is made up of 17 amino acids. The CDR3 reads CASSTGGLALSGNTIYF. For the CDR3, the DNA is TGTGCCAGCAGCACAGGGGGCTTAGCTCTTTCCGGAAACACCATATATTTT.

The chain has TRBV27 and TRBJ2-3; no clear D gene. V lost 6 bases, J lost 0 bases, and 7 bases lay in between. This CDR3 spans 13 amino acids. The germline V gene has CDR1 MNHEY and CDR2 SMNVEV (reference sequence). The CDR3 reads CASSHSSTDTQYF. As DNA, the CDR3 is TGTGCCAGCAGCCATTCTAGCACAGATACGCAGTATTTT.

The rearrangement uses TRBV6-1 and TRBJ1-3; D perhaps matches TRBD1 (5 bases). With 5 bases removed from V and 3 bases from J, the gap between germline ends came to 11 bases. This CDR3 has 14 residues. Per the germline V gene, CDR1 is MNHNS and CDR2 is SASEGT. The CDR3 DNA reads TGTGCCAGCAGTAGGTATCAGGGTGGAAACACCATATATTTT. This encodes CASSRYQGGNTIYF.

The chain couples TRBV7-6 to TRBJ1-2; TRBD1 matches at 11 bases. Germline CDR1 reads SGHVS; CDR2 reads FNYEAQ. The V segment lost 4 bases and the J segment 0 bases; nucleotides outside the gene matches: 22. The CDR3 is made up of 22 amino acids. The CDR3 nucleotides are TGTGCCAGCAGCTCCCCGGGACAGGGGGGCGACTTGGTGAGTCTAACTAACTATGGCTACACCTTC. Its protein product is CASSSPGQGGDLVSLTNYGYTF.

CDR3 sequence reads: CASSTPGQGITEAFF. The CDR3 DNA reads TGTGCCAGCAGTACCCCGGGACAGGGTATAACTGAAGCTTTCTTT. The J gene is TRBJ1-1, the V gene TRBV28, with 9 bases identical to TRBD1. The CDR3 runs to 15 residues. Germline V CDR1 and CDR2: MDHEN, SYDVKM. The junction had 9 bases not matched to a gene; V was cut back by 5 bases and J by 5 bases.

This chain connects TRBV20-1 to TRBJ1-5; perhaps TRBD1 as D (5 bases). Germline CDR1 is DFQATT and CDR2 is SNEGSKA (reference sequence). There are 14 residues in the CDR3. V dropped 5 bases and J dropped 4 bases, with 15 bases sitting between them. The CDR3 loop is CSASSGLKNQPQHF. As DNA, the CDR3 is TGCAGTGCTTCATCAGGGTTGAAGAATCAGCCCCAGCATTTT.

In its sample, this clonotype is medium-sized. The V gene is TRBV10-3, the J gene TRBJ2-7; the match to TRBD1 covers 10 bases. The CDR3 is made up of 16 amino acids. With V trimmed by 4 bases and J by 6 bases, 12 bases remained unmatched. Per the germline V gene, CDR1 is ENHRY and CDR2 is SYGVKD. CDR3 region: CAISGYYDRGRFEQYF. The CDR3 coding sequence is TGTGCCATCAGTGGATACTACGACAGGGGGCGATTCGAGCAGTACTTC.

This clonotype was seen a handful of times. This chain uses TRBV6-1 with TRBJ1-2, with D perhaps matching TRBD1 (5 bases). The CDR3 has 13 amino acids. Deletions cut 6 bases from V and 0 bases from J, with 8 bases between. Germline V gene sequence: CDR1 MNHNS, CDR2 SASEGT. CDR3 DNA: TGTGCCAGCAGCCCAGGGACTAACTATGGCTACACCTTC. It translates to CASSPGTNYGYTF.

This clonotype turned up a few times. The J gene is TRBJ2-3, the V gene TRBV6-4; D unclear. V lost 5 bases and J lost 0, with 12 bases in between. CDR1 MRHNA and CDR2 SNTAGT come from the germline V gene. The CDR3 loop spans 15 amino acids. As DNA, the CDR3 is TGTGCCAGCAGTAAGACCCAAGGGAGCACAGATACGCAGTATTTT. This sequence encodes CASSKTQGSTDTQYF.

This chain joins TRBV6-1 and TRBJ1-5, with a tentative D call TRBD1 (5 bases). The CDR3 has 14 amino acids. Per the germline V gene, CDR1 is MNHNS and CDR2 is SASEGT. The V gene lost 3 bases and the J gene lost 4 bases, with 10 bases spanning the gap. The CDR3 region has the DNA TGTGCCAGCAGTGAGGCGGGGGGGAATCAGCCCCAGCATTTT. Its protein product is CASSEAGGNQPQHF.

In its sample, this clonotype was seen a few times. CDR3 loop: CASSSTSPNQPQHF. CDR3 DNA sequence: TGTGCCAGCAGTTCCACCAGTCCCAATCAGCCCCAGCATTTT. This rearrangement joins TRBV6-5 to TRBJ1-5; D not resolved. The length of the CDR3 is 14 residues. Trimming stripped 4 bases from V and 3 bases from J, with 10 bases between. Germline CDR1 and CDR2: MNHEY and SVGAGI.

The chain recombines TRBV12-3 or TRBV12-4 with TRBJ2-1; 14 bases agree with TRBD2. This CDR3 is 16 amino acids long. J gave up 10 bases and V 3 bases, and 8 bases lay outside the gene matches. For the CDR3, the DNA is TGTGCCAGCAGTTTCCCGACTAGCGGGGGGGCCTTCGAGCAGTTCTTC. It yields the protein CASSFPTSGGAFEQFF.

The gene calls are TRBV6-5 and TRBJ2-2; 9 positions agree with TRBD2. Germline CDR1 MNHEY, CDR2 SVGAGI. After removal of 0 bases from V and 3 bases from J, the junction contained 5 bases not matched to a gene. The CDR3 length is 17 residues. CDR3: CASSYSIASGDTGELFF. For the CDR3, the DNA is TGTGCCAGCAGTTACTCGATCGCTAGCGGGGACACCGGGGAGCTGTTTTTT.

In DNA form, the CDR3 reads TGTGCCAGCACCCAACACCGGAATGAGCAGTTCTTC. Translation: CASTQHRNEQFF. V usage is TRBV6-1 and J usage is TRBJ2-1; no firm D call. Germline V lookup: CDR1 MNHNS, CDR2 SASEGT. The V and J ends lost 7 bases and 7 bases respectively, with 11 bases between them. The CDR3 runs to 12 residues.

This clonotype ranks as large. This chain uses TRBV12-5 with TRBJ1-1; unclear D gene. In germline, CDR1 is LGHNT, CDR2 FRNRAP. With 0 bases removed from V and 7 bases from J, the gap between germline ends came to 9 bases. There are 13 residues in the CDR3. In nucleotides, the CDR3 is TGTGCTAGTGGTTTGGTACGAGGCAGTGAAGCTTTCTTT. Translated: CASGLVRGSEAFF.

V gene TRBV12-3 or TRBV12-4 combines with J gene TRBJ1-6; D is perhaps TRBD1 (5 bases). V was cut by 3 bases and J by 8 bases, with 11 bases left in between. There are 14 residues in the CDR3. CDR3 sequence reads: CASSFGGEDSPLHF. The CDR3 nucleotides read TGTGCCAGCAGTTTTGGAGGGGAGGATTCACCCCTCCACTTT.

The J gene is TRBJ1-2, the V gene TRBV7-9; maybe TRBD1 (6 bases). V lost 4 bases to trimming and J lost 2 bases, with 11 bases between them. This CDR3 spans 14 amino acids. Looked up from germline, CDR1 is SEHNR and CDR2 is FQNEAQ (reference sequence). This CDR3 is CASSSQGSNYGYTF. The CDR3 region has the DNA TGTGCCAGCAGCTCACAGGGATCCAACTATGGCTACACCTTC.

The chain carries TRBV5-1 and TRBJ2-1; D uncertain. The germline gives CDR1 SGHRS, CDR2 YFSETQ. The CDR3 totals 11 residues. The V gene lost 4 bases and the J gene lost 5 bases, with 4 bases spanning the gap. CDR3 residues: CASSQNNEQFF. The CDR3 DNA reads TGCGCCAGCAGCCAGAACAATGAGCAGTTCTTC. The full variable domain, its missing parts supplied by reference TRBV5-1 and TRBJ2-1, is KAGVTQTPRYLIKTRGQQVTLSCSPISGHRSVSWYQQTPGQGLQFLFEYFSETQRNKGNFPGRFSGRQFSNSRSEMNVSTLELGDSALYLCASSQNNEQFFGPGTRLTVL.

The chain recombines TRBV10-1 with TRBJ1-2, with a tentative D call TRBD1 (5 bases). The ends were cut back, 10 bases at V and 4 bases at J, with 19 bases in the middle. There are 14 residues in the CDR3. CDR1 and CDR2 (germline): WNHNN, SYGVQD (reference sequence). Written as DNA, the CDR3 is TGCGCCACCCTATACCCAGGGCGGTCCTATGGCTACACCTTC. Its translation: CATLYPGRSYGYTF.

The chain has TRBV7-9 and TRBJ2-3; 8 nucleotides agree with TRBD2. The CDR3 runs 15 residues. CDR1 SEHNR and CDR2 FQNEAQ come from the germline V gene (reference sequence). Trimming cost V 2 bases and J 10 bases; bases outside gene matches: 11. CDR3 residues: CASSLRGVGLEAQYF. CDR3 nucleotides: TGTGCCAGCAGCTTACGGGGTGTGGGACTAGAGGCGCAGTATTTT.

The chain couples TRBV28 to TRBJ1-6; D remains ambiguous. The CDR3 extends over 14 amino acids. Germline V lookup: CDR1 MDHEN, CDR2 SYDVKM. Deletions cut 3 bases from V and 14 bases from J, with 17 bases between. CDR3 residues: CASSLGQTLGALHF. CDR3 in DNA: TGTGCCAGCAGTTTGGGTCAGACCCTCGGGGCCCTCCACTTT.

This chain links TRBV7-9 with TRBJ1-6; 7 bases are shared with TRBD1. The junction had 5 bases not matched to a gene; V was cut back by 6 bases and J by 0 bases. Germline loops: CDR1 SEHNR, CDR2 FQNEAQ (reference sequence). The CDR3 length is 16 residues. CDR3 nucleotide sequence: TGTGCCAGCAGTTCGGACAGGAGCTCCTATAATTCACCCCTCCACTTT. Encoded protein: CASSSDRSSYNSPLHF.

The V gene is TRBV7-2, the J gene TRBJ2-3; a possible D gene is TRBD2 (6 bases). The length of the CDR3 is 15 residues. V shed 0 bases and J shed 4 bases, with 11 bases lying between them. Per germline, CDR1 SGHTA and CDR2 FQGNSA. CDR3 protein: CASSLARDFPDTQYF. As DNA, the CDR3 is TGTGCCAGCAGCTTAGCGCGGGATTTTCCAGATACGCAGTATTTT.

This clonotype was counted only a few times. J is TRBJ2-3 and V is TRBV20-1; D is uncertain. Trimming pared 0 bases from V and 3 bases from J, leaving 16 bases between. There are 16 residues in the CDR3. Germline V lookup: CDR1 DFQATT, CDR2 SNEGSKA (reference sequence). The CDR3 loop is CSARDPSPLGTDTQYF. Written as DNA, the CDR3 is TGCAGTGCTAGAGATCCCAGCCCCTTAGGGACAGATACGCAGTATTTT.

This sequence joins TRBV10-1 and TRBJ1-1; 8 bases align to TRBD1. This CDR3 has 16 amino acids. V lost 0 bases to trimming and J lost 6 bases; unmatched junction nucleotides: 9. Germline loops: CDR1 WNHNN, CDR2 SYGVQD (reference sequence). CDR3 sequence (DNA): TGCGCCAGCAGTGAGTCGGGGACAGGAGCTTCCTCTGAAGCTTTCTTT. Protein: CASSESGTGASSEAFF.

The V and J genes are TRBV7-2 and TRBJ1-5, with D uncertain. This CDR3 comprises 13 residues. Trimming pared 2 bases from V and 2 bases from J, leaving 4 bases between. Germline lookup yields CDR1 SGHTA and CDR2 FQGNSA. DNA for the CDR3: TGTGCCAGCAGCTTACAGGGCAATCAGCCCCAGCATTTT. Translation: CASSLQGNQPQHF.